The 21 T cell receptor beta chains reported below all come from one sample, sequenced in a study of cytomegalovirus exposure and HLA in healthy donors. The PCR contained 60 Vbeta and 13 Jbeta primers. TCRdb's table, derived via immunoSEQ multiplex PCR, lists solely in-frame clones and lacks some. The data contain more than 95,000 clones, about four fifths of them singletons. Sequenced input: PBMCs. These receptors originate from a man aged 40-49 years in good health and CMV-seronegative.

The rearrangement joins TRBV18 to TRBJ1-2; 8 bases are a match to TRBD1. CDR1 and CDR2 (germline): KGHSH, LQKENI. V dropped 4 bases and J dropped 3; count of bases not matched to a gene: 4. The CDR3 has 14 amino acids. The CDR3 spells CASSLRQGYYGYTF. For the CDR3, the DNA is TGTGCCAGCTCACTTCGACAGGGGTACTATGGCTACACCTTC.

This clone has just a few counts. The chain links TRBV4-1 to TRBJ2-7; 9 bases match TRBD2. The V segment lost 3 bases and the J segment 5 bases; nucleotides outside the gene matches: 14. Germline loops: CDR1 MGHRA, CDR2 YSYEKL. The CDR3 extends over 17 amino acids. CDR3 region: CASSQGVISGRHDEQYF. As DNA, the CDR3 is TGCGCCAGCAGCCAGGGGGTTATTAGCGGGAGACACGACGAGCAGTACTTC.

The V gene is TRBV6-4, the J gene TRBJ2-3; 9 bases align to TRBD1. V shed 6 bases and J 11 bases; nucleotides not matched to a gene: 9. This CDR3 has 13 residues. The germline V gene has CDR1 MRHNA and CDR2 SNTAGT. The CDR3 bases are TGTGCCAGCAGCGACAACAGGGGGCTGAGGCAGTATTTT. It translates to CASSDNRGLRQYF.

This chain joins TRBV11-1 and TRBJ2-7, with 13 nucleotides matching TRBD2. The CDR3 is 16 amino acids. Unmatched junction bases numbered 4, after V lost 4 bases and J lost 1 base. Germline V gene sequence: CDR1 SGHAT, CDR2 FQDESV (reference sequence). CDR3 sequence: CASSSRTSGSSYEQYF. The CDR3 bases are TGTGCCAGCAGCTCCCGGACTAGCGGGAGTTCCTACGAGCAGTACTTC.

V gene TRBV15 combines with J gene TRBJ2-1; the match to TRBD2 covers 8 bases. V shed 0 bases and J 2 bases; nucleotides not matched to a gene: 0. The CDR3 has 15 amino acids. The germline CDR1 and CDR2 sequences are LNHNV and YYDKDF (reference sequence). CDR3 in DNA: TGTGCCACCAGCAGAGAGCGGGGGGCCTACAATGAGCAGTTCTTC. This translates into CATSRERGAYNEQFF. The full variable domain, in which reference TRBV15 and TRBJ2-1 provide the parts outside the CDR3, is DAMVIQNPRYQVTQFGKPVTLSCSQTLNHNVMYWYQQKSSQAPKLLFHYYDKDFNNEADTPDNFQSRRPNTSFCFLDIRSPGLGDTAMYLCATSRERGAYNEQFFGPGTRLTVL.

The chain employs TRBV9 and TRBJ1-3; TRBD1 might be the D (5 bases). V was trimmed by 3 bases and J by 3 bases, leaving 10 bases between them. The length of the CDR3 is 14 residues. CDR1 and CDR2 from the germline V gene are SGDLS and YYNGEE. Here the CDR3 DNA reads TGTGCCAGCAGCGAGGGGCAGGGTGGAAACACCATATATTTT. This gives the protein CASSEGQGGNTIYF.

Notes on this clone: One end of the junction varies from germline; a read error may be responsible. This rearrangement joins TRBV7-9 to TRBJ1-4; TRBD1 might be the D (5 bases). CDR1 is SEHNR and CDR2 is FQNEAQ in the germline V gene (reference sequence). CDR3 length: 15 residues. CDR3 region: CSSSLEGRNVEKLFF. In DNA form, the CDR3 reads TGTTCCAGCAGCTTAGAGGGGCGGAATGTTGAAAAACTGTTTTTT. Variable domain in full (rest from reference TRBV7-9 and TRBJ1-4): DTGVSQNPRHKITKRGQNVTFRCDPISEHNRLYWYRQTLGQGPEFLTYFQNEAQLEKSRLLSDRFSAERPKGSFSTLEIQRTEQGDSAMYLCSSSLEGRNVEKLFFGSGTQLSVL.

This chain connects TRBV5-6 to TRBJ2-7; 7 positions agree with TRBD1. CDR1 SGHDT and CDR2 YYEEEE come from the germline V gene. The CDR3 has 14 amino acids. Trimming took 3 bases from V and 2 from J; bases not matched to a gene: 5. The CDR3 sequence is CASSWTGQTYEQYF. CDR3 in DNA: TGTGCCAGCAGCTGGACGGGACAGACCTACGAGCAGTACTTC.

The chain employs TRBV4-1 and TRBJ2-4, with TRBD2 identical over 10 bases. The CDR3 consists of 15 residues. The V and J ends lost 5 bases and 9 bases, in that order; junction bases with no gene match: 10. Germline CDR1 is MGHRA and CDR2 is YSYEKL. The CDR3 here is CASSEAASGSLIQYF. The CDR3 nucleotides are TGCGCCAGCAGCGAAGCGGCTAGCGGGAGCCTCATTCAGTACTTC.

The chain carries TRBV30 and TRBJ1-5, with D perhaps TRBD1 (5 bases). Per germline, CDR1 GTSNPN and CDR2 SVGIG (reference sequence). CDR3 length equals 16 residues. V gave up 2 bases and J gave up 4 bases, with 18 bases separating them. For the CDR3, the DNA is TGTGCCTGGAGTCTTCCAGGGTTCTACCGGAATCAGCCCCAGCATTTT. This gives the protein CAWSLPGFYRNQPQHF.

The chain employs TRBV10-3 and TRBJ1-5, with a possible D match to TRBD1 (5 bases). There are 15 residues in the CDR3. Germline loops: CDR1 ENHRY, CDR2 SYGVKD. V gave up 3 bases and J gave up 2 bases, with 11 bases separating them. As DNA, the CDR3 is TGTGCCATCAGTGACGACAGTTACGGCAATCAGCCCCAGCATTTT. This sequence encodes CAISDDSYGNQPQHF.

The V gene is TRBV7-9, the J gene TRBJ2-5; 10 nucleotides align to TRBD1. The CDR3 is 16 residues long. Germline assignment: CDR1 SEHNR and CDR2 FQNEAQ (reference sequence). Trimming removed 5 bases from V and 4 bases from J; junction bases left unmatched: 10. CDR3 region: CASSAPRQGAGETQYF. In DNA form, the CDR3 reads TGTGCCAGCAGCGCACCACGACAGGGGGCGGGAGAGACCCAGTACTTC.

The chain employs TRBV4-2 and TRBJ2-5; 13 nucleotides match TRBD2. The junction had 5 bases not matched to a gene; V was cut back by 1 base and J by 6 bases. CDR1 is LGHNA and CDR2 is YNFKEQ in the germline V gene. This CDR3 is 16 amino acids long. As DNA, the CDR3 is TGTGCCAGCAGCCAAGGACTAGCGGGGGGTGCTCAGACCCAGTACTTC. It yields the protein CASSQGLAGGAQTQYF.

This clone has only one observation. V is TRBV7-9 and J is TRBJ2-5; 7 bases fit TRBD1. The J segment lost 5 bases and the V segment lost 5 bases, leaving 8 bases of the junction unmatched. Germline CDR1 is SEHNR and CDR2 is FQNEAQ (reference sequence). This CDR3 region has 14 residues. CDR3 sequence (DNA): TGTGCCAGCAGCCGACAGGGTGTGGAGGAGACCCAGTACTTC. Protein sequence: CASSRQGVEETQYF.

The J gene is TRBJ2-7, the V gene TRBV2; 7 bases map to TRBD1. Trimming took 7 bases from V and 0 from J; bases not matched to a gene: 6. CDR3 length equals 14 residues. Germline CDR1 and CDR2: SNHLY and FYNNEI. CDR3 DNA: TGTGCCAGCATTAGGGGGCGCCTCTCCTACGAGCAGTACTTC. It is translated as CASIRGRLSYEQYF. Supplemented by reference TRBV2 and TRBJ2-7, the full variable domain reads EPEVTQTPSHQVTQMGQEVILRCVPISNHLYFYWYRQILGQKVEFLVSFYNNEISEKSEIFDDQFSVERPDGSNFTLKIRSTKLEDSAMYFCASIRGRLSYEQYFGPGTRLTVT.

The chain links TRBV6-5 to TRBJ1-5; no firm D call. Germline lookup yields CDR1 MNHEY and CDR2 SVGAGI. The CDR3 runs to 16 residues. The V gene lost 0 bases and the J gene lost 0 bases, with 9 bases spanning the gap. CDR3 coding DNA: TGTGCCAGCAGTTACTCGAGTCTGAATAGCAATCAGCCCCAGCATTTT. Amino acids: CASSYSSLNSNQPQHF.

The chain combines TRBV4-1 with TRBJ1-2, with TRBD1 identical over 7 bases. Germline trimming cut 1 base from V and 8 bases from J; bases unmatched to any gene: 7. CDR3 size: 14 residues. The V gene's germline CDR1 is MGHRA and CDR2 YSYEKL. DNA for the CDR3: TGCGCCAGCAGCCAAGTAGGGGGCGTCAGGGGCTACACCTTC. Protein sequence: CASSQVGGVRGYTF.

The chain recombines TRBV5-1 with TRBJ2-5, with D unclear. V dropped 5 bases and J dropped 0 bases, with 8 bases sitting between them. CDR1 and CDR2 (germline): SGHRS, YFSETQ. The CDR3 loop spans 13 amino acids. The CDR3 DNA is TGCGCCAGCAGTCGACGGGACCAAGAGACCCAGTACTTC. It translates to CASSRRDQETQYF.

The chain recombines TRBV27 with TRBJ1-5; tentatively, D is TRBD1 (6 bases). The CDR3 covers 15 residues. Germline V lookup: CDR1 MNHEY, CDR2 SMNVEV (reference sequence). V was pared by 9 bases and J by 3 bases, with 18 bases between. The CDR3 nucleotides read TGTGCCAGTAGACCGGACAGCTCCCTCAATCAGCCCCAGCATTTT. This sequence encodes CASRPDSSLNQPQHF.

The chain is built from TRBV11-2 and TRBJ1-2; 9 positions agree with TRBD1. The CDR3 runs to 14 residues. J gave up 6 bases and V 4 bases, and 6 bases lay outside the gene matches. Germline V CDR1 and CDR2: SGHAT, FQNNGV. The CDR3 loop is CASSSKQGADGYTF. Here the CDR3 DNA reads TGTGCCAGCAGCTCGAAACAGGGGGCCGATGGCTACACCTTC.

The V gene is TRBV6-1, the J gene TRBJ1-5; D gene ambiguous. V lost 0 bases and J 1 base, leaving 10 bases between the germline ends. Germline lookup yields CDR1 MNHNS and CDR2 SASEGT. The CDR3 spans 16 residues. In DNA form, the CDR3 reads TGTGCCAGCAGTGAAGCGAGCGGGCAGAGCAATCAGCCCCAGCATTTT. It is translated as CASSEASGQSNQPQHF.